This is a list of T cell receptor beta chains from one sample in a study of Tregs in tolerant kidney transplant recipients. Sequencing was performed with immunoSEQ multiplex PCR; in TCRdb, only in-frame clones are kept and a portion is missing. The table records over 60,000 clones, around 98% of them present only once. The sequencing used CD4+ T cells from blood, collected before the transplant. These receptors originate from a human donor who received a combined kidney and bone marrow transplant. Both conserved end residues are part of each CDR3.

V: TRBV7-6
length: 19
CDR3: CASSPTGTSGTRSYNEQFF

V: TRBV27
length: 11
CDR3: CASTHRYEQYF

V: TRBV4-2
length: 17
CDR3: CASSREGAGGGYNEQFF

V: TRBV5-1
length: 15
CDR3: CASSFGLAFEETQYF

V: TRBV10-2
length: 17
CDR3: CASWNSGSPLRDYGYTF

V: TRBV28
length: 15
CDR3: CASRPGRGSNEKLFF

V: TRBV7-6
length: 14
CDR3: CASSPGLAKYEQYF

V: TRBV2
length: 15
CDR3: CASTRSRPEGETQYF

V: TRBV5-4
length: 20
CDR3: CASSLAGTGARSSYNSPLHF

V: TRBV4-2
length: 13
CDR3: CASSQSSNQPQHF

V: TRBV7-2
length: 14
CDR3: CASSLSGLAAEQFF

V: TRBV4-3
length: 15
CDR3: CASSLDRDIMSPLHF

V: TRBV7-9
length: 15
CDR3: CASSPRDGGDSPLHF

V: TRBV4-3
length: 12
CDR3: CASLAGNNEQFF

V: TRBV6-5
length: 15
CDR3: CASRLAGPSSYEQYF

V: TRBV7-2
length: 12
CDR3: CASSLDRSAAFF

V: TRBV19
length: 16
CDR3: CASSIRTGGVNQPQHF

V: TRBV18
length: 19
CDR3: CASSRPGTGDTLGADTQYF

V: TRBV10-3
length: 16
CDR3: CAISESAGANTGELFF

V: TRBV12-5
length: 17
CDR3: CASGLTSGGDSQETQYF

V: TRBV5-4
length: 15
CDR3: CASSSRWATTDTQYF

V: TRBV4-2
length: 17
CDR3: CASSPTGAGYSNQPQHF

V: TRBV7-8
length: 15
CDR3: CASSAGGHGGGELFF

V: TRBV5-1
length: 14
CDR3: CASRRLAGSDTQYF

V: TRBV7-3
length: 15
CDR3: CASSSNRGSGNTIYF

V: TRBV30
length: 16
CDR3: CAWSLYGREVLDTQYF

V: TRBV11-2
length: 17
CDR3: CASSLRGGGLGTDTQYF

V: TRBV30
length: 15
CDR3: CAWSYNLASTDTQYF

V: TRBV19
length: 13
CDR3: CASSSRVDSPLHF

V: TRBV30
length: 13
CDR3: CAWGRQGNQPQHF

V: TRBV18
length: 14
CDR3: CASSRPIETGELFF